Given below is one T cell receptor (beta chain) in context. Its target is unknown. This entry is derived from a study of lymphopenia after photon versus proton radiotherapy. Libraries were prepared by immunoSEQ multiplex PCR; TCRdb keeps only in-frame clonotypes and omits some of them. The sample lists around 30,000 clones, roughly 90% occurring once. Study observations and caveats: Relative stability marked proton patients; photon patients lost diversity and naive cells.

This CDR3 has 14 amino acids. The V gene lost 5 bases and the J gene lost 4 bases, with 11 bases spanning the gap. From germline, CDR1 is SGHVS and CDR2 FNYEAQ. The receptor was isolated from a woman in her forties or fifties with pancreatic cancer. Sequencing was performed on peripheral blood, taken from a patient treated with photon-based radiotherapy. This rearrangement joins TRBV7-6 to TRBJ2-2; D tentatively reads TRBD1 or TRBD2 (5 bases each). The CDR3 region has the DNA TGTGCCAGCAGCCCGGGGACGGTCACCGGGGAGCTGTTTTTT. Its translation is CASSPGTVTGELFF.